This TCR beta chain stems from a study of T cell changes during pregnancy in multiple sclerosis (dated 2019 in TCRdb). Broadly, across the study: Changes in the T cell repertoire over the course of pregnancy were examined in this study in women with multiple sclerosis.

The library was built by means of the immunoSEQ multiplex PCR assay. The table was pulled from immuneACCESS by TCRdb, which kept in-frame rearrangements only. Such tables lose some clones; where checked, under half of the loss comes from unresolved V genes, and the rest has no known cause. The table for this sample lists about 69,000 clones; more than 75% of them were counted only once. The top ten hold roughly 1.5% of the sample. Concerning this clone: There is no known antigen for this receptor. No much larger clonotype is one base removed from it; base qualities were not supplied.

As encoded in the germline V gene, CDR1 is MRHNA while CDR2 is SNTAGT. Trimming removed 3 bases from V and 8 bases from J; the gene matches leave 12 bases unexplained. The cysteine opens and the phenylalanine closes a CDR3 of 16 amino acids. The sequence is cut down to CDR3 DNA, 48 bases in frame from base 1. The TCR sequence derives from a female donor with multiple sclerosis, enrolled in a pregnancy study. This specimen was peripheral blood, taken in the third trimester of pregnancy. The chain links TRBV6-4 with TRBJ2-1, with 8 central nucleotides matching TRBD1. The CDR3: CASSDYAGGPLYEQFF. Here is the DNA: TGTGCCAGCAGTGATTACGCAGGGGGCCCTCTGTATGAGCAGTTCTTC.